This T cell receptor beta chain was profiled in a study of radiation and T cells in renal cell carcinoma. V shed 4 bases and J shed 2 bases, with 19 bases lying between them. CDR1 is SGDLS, CDR2 YYNGEE, per germline. The CDR3 loop spans 16 amino acids. TCRdb keeps only in-frame clones here, not all; method: immunoSEQ multiplex PCR. Of roughly 150,000 clones in the sample, approximately 88% were seen once. Time point in this sample: blood 2 weeks post-SBRT. Treatment described: 15 Gy SBRT to primary tumor, nephrectomy 4 weeks later. The chain links TRBV9 to TRBJ2-7, with D perhaps TRBD1 (6 bases). This material consisted of blood, taken from a patient whose treatment included radiotherapy and nephrectomy. The sequence was collected from a woman aged 50 to 60 with renal cell carcinoma. As DNA, the CDR3 is TGTGCCAGCAGCCCCGGACAGCGCTCAGGACCCTACGAGCAGTACTTC. Translating gives CASSPGQRSGPYEQYF.